Following are 25 T cell receptor beta chains from one sample sequenced in a study of Tregs in tolerant kidney transplant recipients. The repertoire was sequenced with immunoSEQ multiplex PCR; TCRdb's copy has only in-frame clones and lacks some. The sample lists about 5,000 clones, about 39% occurring once. Antigen specificity for these receptors is unknown. What was sequenced was CD8+ T cells from blood cultured with allogeneic cells. Every receptor here comes from a human donor in good health.

This clone is labeled as medium-sized. The chain is built from TRBV7-9 and TRBJ2-7; D gene ambiguous. Trimming removed 1 base from V and 1 base from J, with 20 bases in between. CDR1 and CDR2 from the germline V gene are SEHNR and FQNEAQ (reference sequence). The CDR3 covers 18 residues. This chain's CDR3 is CASSLVVGRSSSSYEQYF. The CDR3 DNA sequence: TGTGCCAGCAGCTTAGTCGTAGGCCGGAGTTCTTCGTCCTACGAGCAGTACTTC. The entire variable domain, with the rest obtained from reference TRBV7-9 and TRBJ2-7, is as follows: DTGVSQNPRHKITKRGQNVTFRCDPISEHNRLYWYRQTLGQGPEFLTYFQNEAQLEKSRLLSDRFSAERPKGSFSTLEIQRTEQGDSAMYLCASSLVVGRSSSSYEQYFGPGTRLTVT.

Only a few counts were recorded for this clone. The chain carries TRBV9 and TRBJ2-1; 10 bases map to TRBD2. Germline-derived CDR1 and CDR2 are SGDLS and YYNGEE. V shed 3 bases and J 3 bases; nucleotides not matched to a gene: 12. This CDR3 has 18 amino acids. CDR3 coding DNA: TGTGCCAGCAGCGAGTACCCAAGCGGGGGGGCCGTCTACAATGAGCAGTTCTTC. Its protein is CASSEYPSGGAVYNEQFF.

This clone qualifies as medium-sized. J is TRBJ2-5 and V is TRBV11-2, with D maybe TRBD2 (5 bases). Germline loops: CDR1 SGHAT, CDR2 FQNNGV. The CDR3 length is 13 residues. The V gene lost 0 bases and the J gene lost 13 bases, with 15 bases spanning the gap. The CDR3 protein is CASSLESHREGYF. DNA for the CDR3: TGTGCCAGCAGCTTAGAATCTCACCGCGAGGGGTACTTC.

In this sample, this clone turned up many times. The rearrangement joins TRBV7-9 to TRBJ2-7; the D gene is possibly TRBD2 (6 bases). This CDR3 is built from 15 residues. CDR1 SEHNR and CDR2 FQNEAQ come from the germline V gene (reference sequence). Trimming took off 1 base at V and 6 bases at J, with 16 bases between the two ends. DNA for the CDR3: TGTGCCAGCAGCTTAGTTTCGGCGGGATCGGGCGAGCAGTACTTC. Residues: CASSLVSAGSGEQYF.

By sample share, this clone is medium-sized (0.01 to 0.1%). The chain carries TRBV9 and TRBJ2-1; D gene uncertain. The V and J ends lost 0 bases and 7 bases respectively, with 5 bases between them. CDR3 size: 12 residues. CDR1 and CDR2 (germline): SGDLS, YYNGEE. CDR3 in amino acids: CASSVAMNEQFF. CDR3 nucleotide sequence: TGTGCCAGCAGCGTAGCCATGAATGAGCAGTTCTTC.

V usage is TRBV7-8 and J usage is TRBJ2-1; the D is unclear. Germline assignment: CDR1 SGHVS and CDR2 FQNEAQ. The CDR3 has 14 residues. Trimming removed 4 bases at V and 6 bases at J, with 13 bases between. CDR3 sequence (DNA): TGTGCCAGCAGCTCCCTTGACTCGGGCAATGAGCAGTTCTTC. It encodes CASSSLDSGNEQFF.

In this sample, this clone turned up a few times. The J gene is TRBJ2-7, the V gene TRBV4-3; TRBD1 or TRBD2 may be the D gene (5 bases each). Germline CDR1 LGHNA, CDR2 YSLEER. This CDR3 contains 15 residues. The V and J ends lost 1 base and 0 bases respectively, with 10 bases between them. CDR3 region: CASSQARGTSYEQYF. The CDR3 coding sequence is TGCGCCAGCAGCCAAGCGAGAGGGACCTCCTACGAGCAGTACTTC.

This clone is termed large. This rearrangement joins TRBV9 to TRBJ1-6, with a possible D match to TRBD1 (5 bases). Looked up from germline, CDR1 is SGDLS and CDR2 is YYNGEE. V lost 3 bases and J lost 14, with 12 bases in between. The CDR3 runs 12 residues. The CDR3 bases are TGTGCCAGCAGCGACTTGGGGGTTTCCCTCCACTTT. This encodes CASSDLGVSLHF.

Judged by abundance, this clone is medium-sized. The rearrangement joins TRBV11-2 to TRBJ2-7, with D hard to call. CDR3 length: 13 amino acids. Germline CDR1 SGHAT, CDR2 FQNNGV. The V end lost 2 bases, the J end lost 1 base, and 6 bases lay between the germline ends. The CDR3 DNA is TGTGCCAGCAGCTTAACGGATTCCTACGAGCAGTACTTC. Its protein product is CASSLTDSYEQYF.

By sample fraction, this clone is medium-sized. The chain has TRBV29-1 and TRBJ2-7; D uncertain. V lost 5 bases, J lost 5 bases, and 13 bases lay in between. This CDR3 has 12 amino acids. Germline V CDR1 and CDR2: SQVTM, ANQGSEA. Here the CDR3 DNA reads TGCAGCGTTTCGGGCATAGGCGACGAGCAGTACTTC. Translated: CSVSGIGDEQYF.

This chain connects TRBV6-1 to TRBJ2-2; 7 bases agree with TRBD1. Germline CDR1 reads MNHNS; CDR2 reads SASEGT. The CDR3 length is 13 residues. Trimming at V came to 6 bases and at J to 6 bases, leaving 4 bases not matched to a gene. The CDR3 sequence: CASRMTGSGELFF. Written as DNA, the CDR3 is TGTGCCAGCAGGATGACAGGGTCCGGGGAGCTGTTTTTT.

This clone qualifies as medium-sized. The chain employs TRBV4-3 and TRBJ2-7, with D possibly TRBD1 on 6 matching bases. V was trimmed by 1 base and J by 3 bases, leaving 7 bases between them. The CDR3 totals 13 residues. Germline CDR1 LGHNA, CDR2 YSLEER. CDR3 sequence: CASSQAQGYEQYF. The CDR3 DNA follows: TGCGCCAGCAGCCAAGCACAGGGCTACGAGCAGTACTTC.

By sample fraction, this clone is medium-sized. J is TRBJ2-2 and V is TRBV11-2; TRBD2 matches 8 bases. Germline CDR1 is SGHAT and CDR2 is FQNNGV. The CDR3 is 15 amino acids. CDR3 coding DNA: TGTGCAACCCAGCTCGGGACTAGTTGGACCGGGGAGCTGTTTTTT. Protein: CATQLGTSWTGELFF.

The chain employs TRBV9 and TRBJ2-7; TRBD2 is a possible D gene (7 bases). The CDR3 totals 13 residues. Germline V gene sequence: CDR1 SGDLS, CDR2 YYNGEE. V was shortened by 2 bases and J by 6 bases, with 12 bases between the two germline ends. Here the CDR3 reads CASSVRGGGEQYF. In DNA form, the CDR3 reads TGTGCCAGCAGCGTGAGGGGAGGGGGCGAGCAGTACTTC.

The chain joins TRBV27 to TRBJ2-4, with D possibly being TRBD1 or TRBD2 (5 bases each). Looked up from germline, CDR1 is MNHEY and CDR2 is SMNVEV (reference sequence). Trimming left V 3 bases short and J 3 bases short, with 12 bases between. The CDR3 has 15 residues. Written as DNA, the CDR3 is TGTGCCAGCAGTTTTTGGGGGAGAGACAAAAACATTCAGTACTTC. It yields the protein CASSFWGRDKNIQYF.

The J gene is TRBJ2-7, the V gene TRBV2; no reliable D call. The CDR3 extends over 12 amino acids. Deletions cut 5 bases from V and 6 bases from J, with 11 bases between. Germline loops: CDR1 SNHLY, CDR2 FYNNEI. Here the CDR3 reads CASSYPSLEQYF. The CDR3 region has the DNA TGTGCCAGCAGTTACCCCAGTCTCGAGCAGTACTTC. Full variable domain (outside the CDR3, taken from reference TRBV2 and TRBJ2-7): EPEVTQTPSHQVTQMGQEVILRCVPISNHLYFYWYRQILGQKVEFLVSFYNNEISEKSEIFDDQFSVERPDGSNFTLKIRSTKLEDSAMYFCASSYPSLEQYFGPGTRLTVT.

Judged by abundance, this clone is medium-sized (0.01 to 0.1%). This CDR3 is CASSYSLAQPQHF. For the CDR3, the DNA is TGTGCCAGCAGTTACTCTTTGGCTCAGCCCCAGCATTTT. The chain is built from TRBV6-5 and TRBJ1-5; D ambiguous. This CDR3 comprises 13 residues. V was pared by 0 bases and J by 6 bases, with 6 bases between. The germline CDR1 and CDR2 sequences are MNHEY and SVGAGI.

By frequency in the sample, this clone is medium-sized (0.01 to 0.1%). This chain uses TRBV9 with TRBJ2-7, with 7 nucleotides matching TRBD1. Germline V gene sequence: CDR1 SGDLS, CDR2 YYNGEE. The CDR3 is made up of 14 amino acids. The V and J ends lost 4 bases and 3 bases, in that order; junction bases with no gene match: 7. CDR3 in DNA: TGTGCCAGCAGCCCCTGGGACAGAATCTACGAGCAGTACTTC. Residues: CASSPWDRIYEQYF.

For this clone: One end of the junction fails to match germline, which may point to a read error. The rearrangement links TRBV4-1 to TRBJ2-7; 8 bases are a match to TRBD1. Germline V gene data show CDR1 as MGHRA and CDR2 as YSYEKL. CDR3 length: 15 residues. The CDR3 DNA is TGTGCCAGCAGTGGCCTCAGGACAGGGATCTACGAGCAGTACTTC. Translation gives CASSGLRTGIYEQYF.

In its sample, this clone is medium-sized (0.01 to 0.1%). J is TRBJ2-1 and V is TRBV10-3; D is ambiguous. Germline lookup yields CDR1 ENHRY and CDR2 SYGVKD. The germline V and J ends were trimmed by 9 bases and 6 bases, with 12 bases remaining between them. The CDR3 runs to 12 residues. The CDR3 DNA reads TGTGCCATGGCTGGAAGTTCCAATGAGCAGTTCTTC. Its translation is CAMAGSSNEQFF.

This clone occurred once. The chain employs TRBV5-4 and TRBJ2-1; TRBD2 aligns across 16 bases. This CDR3 is built from 18 residues. V shed 3 bases, J shed 7 bases, and the junction held 10 bases outside the gene matches. Germline V CDR1 and CDR2: SGHNT, YYREEE (reference sequence). In DNA, the CDR3 is TGTGCCAGCAGCTCCCCGGGACTAGCGGGAGGGCCGAGGAATGAGCAGTTCTTC. Encoded protein: CASSSPGLAGGPRNEQFF. Full variable domain (rest looked up from reference TRBV5-4 and TRBJ2-1): ETGVTQSPTHLIKTRGQQVTLRCSSQSGHNTVSWYQQALGQGPQFIFQYYREEENGRGNFPPRFSGLQFPNYSSELNVNALELDDSALYLCASSSPGLAGGPRNEQFFGPGTRLTVL.

By share of the sample, this clone is medium-sized. V is TRBV5-8 and J is TRBJ1-5; perhaps TRBD1 as D (5 bases). The CDR3 extends over 16 amino acids. In germline, CDR1 is SGHTS, CDR2 YDEGEE. V was clipped by 4 bases and J by 0 bases, with 14 bases between them. CDR3 sequence: CASSPGTTYSNQPQHF. The CDR3 bases are TGTGCCAGCAGCCCCGGGACCACCTATAGCAATCAGCCCCAGCATTTT.

In its sample, this clone is medium-sized. This chain connects TRBV15 to TRBJ1-5, with D perhaps TRBD1 (5 bases). Trimming stripped 0 bases from V and 6 bases from J, with 12 bases between. Germline assignment: CDR1 LNHNV and CDR2 YYDKDF (reference sequence). This CDR3 region has 15 residues. Here the CDR3 reads CATSRDLGAGQPQHF. The CDR3 DNA is TGTGCCACCAGCAGAGATCTCGGGGCAGGTCAGCCCCAGCATTTT.

This clone is medium-sized (0.01 to 0.1%) by share. The chain employs TRBV9 and TRBJ2-7, with D perhaps matching TRBD1 or TRBD2 (5 bases each). The CDR3 has 14 amino acids. V lost 4 bases, J lost 0 bases, and 11 bases lay in between. Germline V gene data show CDR1 as SGDLS and CDR2 as YYNGEE. The CDR3 coding sequence is TGTGCCAGCAGCCGGGACGGAATCTCCTACGAGCAGTACTTC. Residues: CASSRDGISYEQYF.

Relative to its sample, this clone is medium-sized. V usage is TRBV10-3 and J usage is TRBJ1-1; TRBD1 matches at 7 bases. Germline V gene data show CDR1 as ENHRY and CDR2 as SYGVKD. The CDR3 spans 12 residues. After removal of 3 bases from V and 6 bases from J, the junction contained 1 base not matched to a gene. The CDR3 DNA sequence: TGTGCCATCAGTGAACAGGGGCCTGAAGCTTTCTTT. Its protein is CAISEQGPEAFF.